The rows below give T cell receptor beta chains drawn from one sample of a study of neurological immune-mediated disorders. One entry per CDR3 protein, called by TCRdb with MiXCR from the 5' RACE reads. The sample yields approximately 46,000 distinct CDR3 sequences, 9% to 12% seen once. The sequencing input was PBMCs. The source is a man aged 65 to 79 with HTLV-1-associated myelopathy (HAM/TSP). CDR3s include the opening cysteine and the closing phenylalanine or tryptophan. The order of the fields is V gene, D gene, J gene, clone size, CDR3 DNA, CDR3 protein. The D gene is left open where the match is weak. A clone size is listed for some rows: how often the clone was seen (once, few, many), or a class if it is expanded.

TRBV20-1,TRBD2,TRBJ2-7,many,TGCAGTGCTAGAGAAGCGGGAGGCCCCTACGAGCAGTACTTC,CSAREAGGPYEQYF
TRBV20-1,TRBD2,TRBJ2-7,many,TGCAGTGCTAGAGATGGGGGGACTAGCGGGAGTGAGCAGTACTTC,CSARDGGTSGSEQYF
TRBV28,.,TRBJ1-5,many,TGTGCCAGCAGTTTGCCCAATCCCGGTCAGCCCCAGCATTTT,CASSLPNPGQPQHF
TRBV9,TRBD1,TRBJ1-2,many,TGTGCCAGCACACCCGGACAGGGTAACTATGGCTACACCTTC,CASTPGQGNYGYTF
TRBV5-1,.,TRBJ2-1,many,TGCGCCAGCAGCTTGGACGGTAACAATGAGCAGTTCTTC,CASSLDGNNEQFF
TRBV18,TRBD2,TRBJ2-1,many,TGTGCCAGCTCACCACCGGCGGGAGGGAGGAATGAGCAGTTCTTC,CASSPPAGGRNEQFF
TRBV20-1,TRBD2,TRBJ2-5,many,TGCAGTGCCATATCGAGGACTAGCGGGTTACGTCAAGAGACCCAGTACTTC,CSAISRTSGLRQETQYF
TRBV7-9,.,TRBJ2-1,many,TGTGCCAGCAGCTTAAGGGGTTATGAGCAGTTCTTC,CASSLRGYEQFF
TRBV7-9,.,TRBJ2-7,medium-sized,TGTGCCAGCAGCTTAGAAAGGTTCATAACCGGCGAGCAGTACTTC,CASSLERFITGEQYF
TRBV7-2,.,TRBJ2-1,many,TGTGCCAGCAGCTATACAGGGTTTGAGCAGTTCTTC,CASSYTGFEQFF
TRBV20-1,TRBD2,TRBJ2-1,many,TGCAGTGCTACTAGCGGGACGAGGGGCAATGAGCAGTTCTTC,CSATSGTRGNEQFF
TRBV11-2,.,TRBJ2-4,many,TGTGCCAGCAGCCCCGAGGGACAAGTAGCCAAAAACATTCAGTACTTC,CASSPEGQVAKNIQYF
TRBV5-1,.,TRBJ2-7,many,TGCGCCAGCAGCGTGACGAGGGCCTACGAGCAGTACTTC,CASSVTRAYEQYF
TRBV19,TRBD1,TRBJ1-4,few,TGTGCCAGTACCCACGGAGGGACAGGGAATGAAAAACTGTTTTTT,CASTHGGTGNEKLFF
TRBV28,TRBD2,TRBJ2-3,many,TGTGCCAGCAGCCACATCGGGGGGGACACAGATACGCAGTATTTT,CASSHIGGDTDTQYF
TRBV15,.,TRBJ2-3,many,TGTGCCACCAGCAGAGATTTCCGGGAATGGCAGACCCTCGTGGATACGCAGTATTTT,CATSRDFREWQTLVDTQYF
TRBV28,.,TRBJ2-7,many,TGTGCCAGCGGCGACCTAGCGCCCTACGAGCAGTACTTC,CASGDLAPYEQYF
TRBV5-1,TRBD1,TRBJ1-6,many,TGCGCCAGCAGCTTGGAACAGGGGGTCAATTCACCCCTCCACTTT,CASSLEQGVNSPLHF
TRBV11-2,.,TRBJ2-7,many,TGTGCCAGCAGCTTTGGGGGAACCCGTAACGAGCAGTACTTC,CASSFGGTRNEQYF
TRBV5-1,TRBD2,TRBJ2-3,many,TGCGCCAGCAGCTTGTTCGGCGGGAGTGGCACAGATACGCAGTATTTT,CASSLFGGSGTDTQYF
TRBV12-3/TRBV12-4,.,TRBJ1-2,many,TGTGCCAGCAGAACCGGGACCCATGGCTACACCTTC,CASRTGTHGYTF
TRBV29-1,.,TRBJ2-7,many,TGCAGCGTTAGTAGGCCGGACTCCTACGAGCAGTACTTC,CSVSRPDSYEQYF
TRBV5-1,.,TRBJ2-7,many,TGCGCCAGCAGCATCGCGGGACTGACGTACGAGCAGTACTTC,CASSIAGLTYEQYF
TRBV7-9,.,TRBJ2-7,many,TGTGCCAGCAGCTTATCAAGCGAGCAGTACTTC,CASSLSSEQYF
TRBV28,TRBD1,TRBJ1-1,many,TGTGCCAGCCATGAGAAGGGGGCTAGAACTGAAGCTTTCTTT,CASHEKGARTEAFF
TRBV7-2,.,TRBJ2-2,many,TGTGCCAGCAGCTCGCAAACAGACCTCACCGGGGAGCTGTTTTTT,CASSSQTDLTGELFF
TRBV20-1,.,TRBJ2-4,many,TGCAGTGCCGGCGAGCTTGGTGTCGAAAACATTCAGTACTTC,CSAGELGVENIQYF
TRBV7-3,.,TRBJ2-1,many,TGTGCCAGCAGCTTATATGGGGCGACAATATACAATGAGCAGTTCTTC,CASSLYGATIYNEQFF
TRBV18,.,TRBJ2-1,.,TGTGCCAGCTCAGAATTTCCCTACAATGAGCAGTTCTTC,CASSEFPYNEQFF
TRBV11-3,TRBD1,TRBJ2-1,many,TGTGCCAGCAGCGTAGGATTACCGGGACAGGGGTTAGGAAATGAGCAGTTCTTC,CASSVGLPGQGLGNEQFF
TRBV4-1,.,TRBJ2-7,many,TGCGCCAGCAGCCCTTTTGCGGCGGGGAGCTCCTACGAGCAGTACTTC,CASSPFAAGSSYEQYF
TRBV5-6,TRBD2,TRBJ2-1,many,TGTGCCAGCAGCTCGCGGGGACTAGCGGGAGGTGAGCAGTTCTTC,CASSSRGLAGGEQFF
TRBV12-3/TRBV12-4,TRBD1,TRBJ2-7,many,TGTGCCAGCAGCCCTTCTGCTTCCGGGACAGGGTACCACGAGCAGTACTTC,CASSPSASGTGYHEQYF
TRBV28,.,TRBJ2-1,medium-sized,TGTGCCAGCAGTTCTACAGGTCGCAATGAGCAGTTCTTC,CASSSTGRNEQFF
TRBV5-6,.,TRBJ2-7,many,TGTGCCAGCAGCTTAGGTACAGAAGCCTACGAGCAGTACTTC,CASSLGTEAYEQYF
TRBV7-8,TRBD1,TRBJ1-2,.,TGTGCCAGCTTAGACCAGCAGGGGGCTGTCTATGGCTACACCTTC,CASLDQQGAVYGYTF
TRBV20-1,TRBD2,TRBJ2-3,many,TGCAGTGCTATCCCCGGGACTAGAGGAGATACGCAGTATTTT,CSAIPGTRGDTQYF
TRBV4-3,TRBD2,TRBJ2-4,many,TGCGCCAGCAGCCCCCTCTCACCGGGACTAGCGGATCCCCGAAGGAACATTCAGTACTTC,CASSPLSPGLADPRRNIQYF
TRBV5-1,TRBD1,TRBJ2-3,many,TGCGCCAGCAGAGCACAGGGGCTCCCAGGAGATACGCAGTATTTT,CASRAQGLPGDTQYF
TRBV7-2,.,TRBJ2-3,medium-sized,TGTGCCAGCTTAAGCTCCGAGGGGCGGACAGATACGCAGTATTTT,CASLSSEGRTDTQYF
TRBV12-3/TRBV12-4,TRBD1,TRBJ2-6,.,TGTGCCAGCAGCTCGGGACAGGGGCTTACCAACGTCCTGACTTTC,CASSSGQGLTNVLTF
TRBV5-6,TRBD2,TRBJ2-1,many,TGTGCCAGCAGCTCCGGGGTAGCGGGGTCCTACAATGAGCAGTTCTTC,CASSSGVAGSYNEQFF
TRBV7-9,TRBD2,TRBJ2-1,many,TGTGCCAGCAGCTCGGGACTAGCAAGGGCGAATGAGCAGTTCTTC,CASSSGLARANEQFF
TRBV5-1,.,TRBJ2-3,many,TGCGCCAGCAGCTTGACTACCTTAGGAGGAGATACGCAGTATTTT,CASSLTTLGGDTQYF
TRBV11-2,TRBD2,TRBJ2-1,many,TGTGCCAGCAGTCTTGTTCTAGTAGCGGGAGGGCATGAGCAGTTCTTC,CASSLVLVAGGHEQFF
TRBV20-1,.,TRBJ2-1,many,TGCAGTGCTAGAGACCGGGACTCTACCTACAATGAGCAGTTCTTC,CSARDRDSTYNEQFF
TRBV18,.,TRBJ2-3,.,TGTGCCAGCTCCCCGACGGTTGCAGATACGCAGTATTTT,CASSPTVADTQYF
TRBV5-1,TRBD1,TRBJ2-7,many,TGCGCCAGCAGCCTCAGGACAGGGGGCTACGAGCAGTACTTC,CASSLRTGGYEQYF
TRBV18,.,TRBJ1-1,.,TGTGCCAGCTCACCACCGAGTGCAGGGAACACTGAAGCTTTCTTT,CASSPPSAGNTEAFF